This TCR beta chain was observed in a study of blood T cell repertoires in COVID-19. Study-wide background: The samples span acute and convalescent COVID-19 from the United States, Italy and Spain. T cells, B-cell-depleted T cells, or PBMCs provided the cDNA or gDNA that served as material.

Per germline, CDR1 MRHNA and CDR2 SNTAGT. CDR3 size: 13 residues. Losses at the gene ends were 4 bases for V and 5 bases for J; bases not matched to a gene: 4. Original handling: Reference gene primer amplification gave nucleated cell count estimates. Using immunoSEQ multiplex PCR, the repertoire was profiled, and TCRdb retains in-frame clones only, with some absent. V and J calls and clone size follow that table, whereas D and trimming were derived from the DNA. Among more than 300,000 clones, approximately 89% were seen once, and the ten largest hold about 2%. Sequencing was carried out using peripheral blood. The clonotype originates from a woman aged 25 to 39 with COVID-19, enrolled during active disease. The chain recombines TRBV6-4 with TRBJ1-1; 7 positions agree with TRBD1. CDR3 residues: CASSVVQGTEAFF. CDR3 coding DNA: TGTGCCAGCAGTGTGGTACAGGGGACTGAAGCTTTCTTT.